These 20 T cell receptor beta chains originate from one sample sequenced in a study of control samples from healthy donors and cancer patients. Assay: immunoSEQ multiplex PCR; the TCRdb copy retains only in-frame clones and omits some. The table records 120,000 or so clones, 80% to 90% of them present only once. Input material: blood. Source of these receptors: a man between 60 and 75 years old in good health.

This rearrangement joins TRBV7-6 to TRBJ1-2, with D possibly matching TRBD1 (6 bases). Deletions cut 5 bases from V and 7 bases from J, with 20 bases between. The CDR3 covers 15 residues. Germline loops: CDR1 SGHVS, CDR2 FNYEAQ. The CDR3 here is CASSRTQGLNGGYTF. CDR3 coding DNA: TGTGCCAGCAGCAGAACACAGGGCCTCAACGGTGGCTACACCTTC.

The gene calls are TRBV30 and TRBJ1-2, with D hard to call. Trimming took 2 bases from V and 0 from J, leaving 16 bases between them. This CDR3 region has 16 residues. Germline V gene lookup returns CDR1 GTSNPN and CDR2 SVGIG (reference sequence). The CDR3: CAWSYSFPNPNYGYTF. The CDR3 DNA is TGTGCCTGGAGTTACAGTTTTCCTAACCCTAACTATGGCTACACCTTC.

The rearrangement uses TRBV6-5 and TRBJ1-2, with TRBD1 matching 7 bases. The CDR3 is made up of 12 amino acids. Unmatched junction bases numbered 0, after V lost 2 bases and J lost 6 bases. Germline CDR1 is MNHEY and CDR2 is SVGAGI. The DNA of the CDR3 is TGTGCCAGCAGTTACAGGGGGCATGGCTACACCTTC. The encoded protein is CASSYRGHGYTF.

DNA of the CDR3: TGTGCCAGCAACACGGGGGTGAACACTGAAGCTTTCTTT. Protein: CASNTGVNTEAFF. The chain is built from TRBV9 and TRBJ1-1; the D gene is possibly TRBD1 (5 bases). V lost 6 bases, J lost 0 bases, and 9 bases lay in between. Germline V lookup: CDR1 SGDLS, CDR2 YYNGEE. The CDR3 loop spans 13 amino acids.

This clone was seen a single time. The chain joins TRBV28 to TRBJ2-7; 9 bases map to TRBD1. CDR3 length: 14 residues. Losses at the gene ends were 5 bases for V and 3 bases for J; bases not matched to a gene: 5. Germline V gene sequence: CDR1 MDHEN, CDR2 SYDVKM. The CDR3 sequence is CASSPGQGFYEQYF. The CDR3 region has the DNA TGTGCCAGCAGTCCGGGACAGGGATTCTACGAGCAGTACTTC. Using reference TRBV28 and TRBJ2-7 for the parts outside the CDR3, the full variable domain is DVKVTQSSRYLVKRTGEKVFLECVQDMDHENMFWYRQDPGLGLRLIYFSYDVKMKEKGDIPEGYSVSREKKERFSLILESASTNQTSMYLCASSPGQGFYEQYFGPGTRLTVT.

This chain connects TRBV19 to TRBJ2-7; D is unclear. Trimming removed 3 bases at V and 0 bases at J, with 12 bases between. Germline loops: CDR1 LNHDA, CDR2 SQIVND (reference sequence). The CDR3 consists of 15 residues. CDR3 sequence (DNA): TGTGCCAGTAGTATCAATCTGTGGTCCTCCTACGAGCAGTACTTC. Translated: CASSINLWSSYEQYF.

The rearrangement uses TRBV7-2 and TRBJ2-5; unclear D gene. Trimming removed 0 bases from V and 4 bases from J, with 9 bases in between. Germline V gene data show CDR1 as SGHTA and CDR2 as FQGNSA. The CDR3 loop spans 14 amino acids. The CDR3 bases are TGTGCCAGCAGCTTAGCCATCCCCGGAGAGACCCAGTACTTC. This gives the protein CASSLAIPGETQYF.

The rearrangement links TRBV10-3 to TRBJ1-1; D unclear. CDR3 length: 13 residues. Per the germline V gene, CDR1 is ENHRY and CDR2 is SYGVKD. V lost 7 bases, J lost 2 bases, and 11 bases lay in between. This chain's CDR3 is CAITFDSNTEAFF. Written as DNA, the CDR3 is TGTGCCATCACCTTCGACTCAAACACTGAAGCTTTCTTT.

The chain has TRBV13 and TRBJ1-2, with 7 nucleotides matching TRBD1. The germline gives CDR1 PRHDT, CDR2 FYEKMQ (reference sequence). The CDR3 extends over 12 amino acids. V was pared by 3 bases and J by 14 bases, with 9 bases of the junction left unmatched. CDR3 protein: CASSLHQGGRTF. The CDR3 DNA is TGTGCCAGCAGCTTGCACCAGGGGGGAAGGACCTTC.

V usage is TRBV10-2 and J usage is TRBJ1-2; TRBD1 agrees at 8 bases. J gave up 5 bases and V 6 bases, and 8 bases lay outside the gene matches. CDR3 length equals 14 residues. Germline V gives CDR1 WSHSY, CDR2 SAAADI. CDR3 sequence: CASSSTGGQYGYTF. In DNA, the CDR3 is TGCGCCAGCAGCTCCACAGGGGGACAGTATGGCTACACCTTC.

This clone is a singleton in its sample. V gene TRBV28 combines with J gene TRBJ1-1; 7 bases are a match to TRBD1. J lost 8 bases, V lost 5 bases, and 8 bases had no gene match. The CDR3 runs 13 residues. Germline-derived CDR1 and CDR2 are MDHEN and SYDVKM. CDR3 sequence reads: CASSEAGGREAFF. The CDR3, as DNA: TGTGCCAGCAGTGAGGCAGGGGGGCGAGAAGCTTTCTTT. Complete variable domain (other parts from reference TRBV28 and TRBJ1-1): DVKVTQSSRYLVKRTGEKVFLECVQDMDHENMFWYRQDPGLGLRLIYFSYDVKMKEKGDIPEGYSVSREKKERFSLILESASTNQTSMYLCASSEAGGREAFFGQGTRLTVV.

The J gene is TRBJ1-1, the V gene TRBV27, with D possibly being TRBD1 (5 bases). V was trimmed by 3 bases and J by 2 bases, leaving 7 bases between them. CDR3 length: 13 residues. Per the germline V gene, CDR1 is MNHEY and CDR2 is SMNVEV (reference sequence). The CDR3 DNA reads TGTGCCAGCAGTTTGTGGGGCAACACTGAAGCTTTCTTT. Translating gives CASSLWGNTEAFF.

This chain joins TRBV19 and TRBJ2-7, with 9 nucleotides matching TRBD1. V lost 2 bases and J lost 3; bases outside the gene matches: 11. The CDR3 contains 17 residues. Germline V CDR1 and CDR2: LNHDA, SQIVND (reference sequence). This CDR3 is CASSIRGDRVEVYEQYF. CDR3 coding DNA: TGTGCCAGTAGTATAAGAGGGGACAGGGTGGAGGTCTACGAGCAGTACTTC. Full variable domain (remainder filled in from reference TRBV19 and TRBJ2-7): DGGITQSPKYLFRKEGQNVTLSCEQNLNHDAMYWYRQDPGQGLRLIYYSQIVNDFQKGDIAEGYSVSREKKESFPLTVTSAQKNPTAFYLCASSIRGDRVEVYEQYFGPGTRLTVT.

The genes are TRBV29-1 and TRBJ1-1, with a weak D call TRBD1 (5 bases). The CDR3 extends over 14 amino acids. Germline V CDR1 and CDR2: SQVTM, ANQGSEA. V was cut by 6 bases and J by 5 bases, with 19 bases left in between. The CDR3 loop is CSVPRGSLLTEAFF. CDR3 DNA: TGCAGCGTGCCACGGGGGTCCCTCCTTACTGAAGCTTTCTTT.

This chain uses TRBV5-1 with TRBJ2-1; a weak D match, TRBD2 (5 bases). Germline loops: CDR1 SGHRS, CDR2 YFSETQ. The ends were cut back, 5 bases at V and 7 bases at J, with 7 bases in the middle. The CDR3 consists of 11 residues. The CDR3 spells CASRRGNEQFF. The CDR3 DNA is TGCGCCAGCAGGAGAGGGAATGAGCAGTTCTTC.

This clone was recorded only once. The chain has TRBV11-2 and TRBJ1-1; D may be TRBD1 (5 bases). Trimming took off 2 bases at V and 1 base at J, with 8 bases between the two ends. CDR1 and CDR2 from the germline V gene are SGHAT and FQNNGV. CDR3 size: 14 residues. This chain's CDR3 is CASSLRGRNTEAFF. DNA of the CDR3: TGTGCCAGCAGCTTAAGGGGTCGGAACACTGAAGCTTTCTTT.

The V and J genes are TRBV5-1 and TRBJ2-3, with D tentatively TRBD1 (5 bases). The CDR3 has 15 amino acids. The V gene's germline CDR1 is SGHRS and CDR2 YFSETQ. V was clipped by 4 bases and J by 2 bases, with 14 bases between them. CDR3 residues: CASSEQGHYTDTQYF. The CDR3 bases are TGCGCCAGCAGCGAGCAGGGCCATTACACAGATACGCAGTATTTT.

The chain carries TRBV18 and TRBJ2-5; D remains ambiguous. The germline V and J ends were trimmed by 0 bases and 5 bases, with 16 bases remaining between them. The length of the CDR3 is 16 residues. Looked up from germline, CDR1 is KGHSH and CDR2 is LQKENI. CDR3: CASSPPKALLGETQYF. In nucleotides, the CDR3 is TGTGCCAGCTCACCACCGAAGGCGCTTCTAGGGGAGACCCAGTACTTC.

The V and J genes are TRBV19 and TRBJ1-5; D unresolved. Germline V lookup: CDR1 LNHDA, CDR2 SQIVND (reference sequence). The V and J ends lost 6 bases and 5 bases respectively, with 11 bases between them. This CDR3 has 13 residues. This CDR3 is CASSLAWDQPQHF. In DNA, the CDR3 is TGTGCCAGTAGCCTCGCCTGGGATCAGCCCCAGCATTTT. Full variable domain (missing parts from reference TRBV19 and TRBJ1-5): DGGITQSPKYLFRKEGQNVTLSCEQNLNHDAMYWYRQDPGQGLRLIYYSQIVNDFQKGDIAEGYSVSREKKESFPLTVTSAQKNPTAFYLCASSLAWDQPQHFGDGTRLSIL.

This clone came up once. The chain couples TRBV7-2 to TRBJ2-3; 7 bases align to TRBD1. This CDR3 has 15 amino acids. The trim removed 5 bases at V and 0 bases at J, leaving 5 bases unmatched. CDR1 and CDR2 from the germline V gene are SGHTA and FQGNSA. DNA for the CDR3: TGTGCCAGCAGCCCACGGGACAGCAGCACAGATACGCAGTATTTT. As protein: CASSPRDSSTDTQYF. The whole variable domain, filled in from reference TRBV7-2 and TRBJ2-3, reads GAGVSQSPSNKVTEKGKDVELRCDPISGHTALYWYRQSLGQGLEFLIYFQGNSAPDKSGLPSDRFSAERTGGSVSTLTIQRTQQEDSAVYLCASSPRDSSTDTQYFGPGTRLTVL.